The sequence of this T cell receptor beta chain was determined in a study of T-cell memory formation after mild COVID-19. Study findings and constraints: CM and EM subsets held most contracting CD4+ clones; EMRA held CD8+ ones. Several responding clones turned up in pre-infection memory, indicating that cross-reactive memory may have taken part.

Amplification by 5'RACE using constant-segment primers produced TCR alpha and TCR beta cDNA libraries that carried sample barcodes and UMIs. TCRdb processed the 5' RACE reads anew with MiXCR; each CDR3 protein has one entry. The sample contains roughly 550,000 distinct CDR3 sequences, around 21% of which appear only once. This clonotype was counted a few times. The antigen is not known. The sequenced material came from PBMCs or a T cell subset sorted from them (not recorded which). The clonotype comes from an adult woman who had mild COVID-19 (a few samples of this study predate the infection). Cell type and time point are not known.

The CDR3 is CASSPGLAGVYEQFF. The CDR3, as DNA: TGTGCCAGCAGCCCGGGACTAGCGGGAGTCTATGAGCAGTTCTTC. The chain uses TRBV6-2 or TRBV6-3 and TRBJ2-1, with TRBD2 matching 14 bases. Unmatched junction bases numbered 6, after V lost 6 bases and J lost 8 bases. The CDR3 contains 15 residues. Germline V gene sequence: CDR1 MNHEY, CDR2 SVGEGT.